This is a list of T cell receptor beta chains from one sample in a study of cytomegalovirus exposure and HLA in healthy donors. Generated by immunoSEQ multiplex PCR, the TCRdb table keeps only in-frame clones and is missing some. The sample gives around 190,000 clones, about four fifths of which show up once; approximately 2.6% is in the top ten. Sequences were obtained from PBMCs. The receptor source for this set is a female donor in good health and CMV-seronegative. The CDR3 runs from the conserved cysteine through the conserved F or W. The D gene is left open where the match is weak. Clone sizes are given selectively: once, few, many, or a class where the clone is expanded.

>-|TRBJ1-1|TRBV6-5|-
CASSYGSGREAFF
TGTGCCAGCAGTTACGGGTCAGGGCGTGAAGCTTTCTTT
>-|TRBJ2-1|TRBV7-3|-
CASSLLSTGTPLTNGNEQFF
TGTGCCAGCAGCTTACTATCAACCGGGACTCCGTTAACGAACGGCAATGAGCAGTTCTTC
>TRBD1|TRBJ1-1|TRBV2|-
CASRDRQGYTEAFF
TGTGCCAGCAGGGATAGACAGGGATACACTGAAGCTTTCTTT
>TRBD1|TRBJ2-3|TRBV27|-
CASSSADPDRGKRDTQYF
TGTGCCAGCAGTTCCGCCGACCCCGACAGGGGGAAAAGAGATACGCAGTATTTT
>-|TRBJ1-6|TRBV6-6|-
CASSPFPPDYNSPLHF
TGTGCCAGCAGTCCCTTCCCCCCGGACTATAATTCACCTCTCCACTTT
>-|TRBJ1-2|TRBV19|many
CASTPLQGPYGYTF
TGTGCCAGTACGCCGTTACAGGGACCCTATGGCTACACCTTC
>TRBD2|TRBJ2-3|TRBV27|-
CASRELAGAPDTQYF
TGTGCCAGCAGGGAACTAGCGGGGGCCCCAGATACGCAGTATTTT
>-|TRBJ2-2|TRBV5-5|-
CASSARWQGGTGELFF
TGTGCCAGCAGCGCTAGGTGGCAGGGTGGCACCGGGGAGCTGTTTTTT
>TRBD2|TRBJ2-1|TRBV28|few
CASSWGLAGVNEQFF
TGTGCCAGCAGTTGGGGACTAGCGGGAGTTAATGAGCAGTTCTTC
>-|TRBJ1-5|TRBV6-1|-
CASSGGGNNQPQHF
TGTGCCAGCAGTGGCGGAGGAAACAATCAGCCCCAGCATTTT
>-|TRBJ2-2|TRBV7-9|-
CSSSPMRNTGELFF
TGTTCCAGCAGCCCAATGCGGAACACCGGGGAGCTGTTTTTT
>-|TRBJ1-1|TRBV27|once
CASSPNTGEWTEAFF
TGTGCCAGCAGTCCAAACACGGGAGAGTGGACTGAAGCTTTCTTT
>-|TRBJ2-1|TRBV28|-
CASSLRGARTEQFF
TGTGCCAGCAGTTTAAGGGGTGCACGGACCGAGCAGTTCTTC
>-|TRBJ2-2|TRBV7-3|-
CASSFPGAAGELFF
TGTGCCAGCAGCTTTCCCGGAGCGGCCGGGGAGCTGTTTTTT
>-|TRBJ2-2|TRBV7-2|-
CASSLGPITYENTGELFF
TGTGCCAGCAGCTTAGGCCCCATTACCTATGAGAACACCGGGGAGCTGTTTTTT
>-|TRBJ2-7|TRBV2|-
CASSASNYEQYF
TGTGCCAGCAGTGCTAGCAACTACGAGCAGTACTTC
>TRBD2|TRBJ2-1|TRBV28|-
CASSLSPETSGRNEQFF
TGTGCCAGCAGTTTATCCCCAGAGACTAGCGGGAGGAATGAGCAGTTCTTC
>-|TRBJ2-7|TRBV7-9|-
CASSQPQVYEQYF
TGTGCCAGCAGCCAGCCGCAGGTTTACGAGCAGTACTTC
>-|TRBJ2-3|TRBV15|once
CATSRDLIGTDTQYF
TGTGCCACCAGCAGAGATCTCATAGGCACAGATACGCAGTATTTT
>TRBD1|TRBJ1-3|TRBV6-1|-
CASRPGQISGNTIYF
TGTGCCAGCAGACCGGGACAGATCTCTGGAAACACCATATATTTT
>TRBD1|TRBJ2-7|TRBV19|once
CASSRQGGYEQYF
TGTGCCAGTAGTAGACAGGGTGGTTACGAGCAGTACTTC
>TRBD2|TRBJ2-7|TRBV28|-
CASSTPTGLAGVCEQYF
TGTGCCAGCAGTACCCCGACGGGACTAGCGGGGGTTTGCGAGCAGTACTTC
>TRBD2|TRBJ2-1|TRBV5-1|-
CASSLVGGLAGEQFF
TGCGCCAGCAGCTTGGTGGGGGGACTAGCGGGTGAGCAGTTCTTC
>TRBD1|TRBJ1-2|TRBV19|-
CASSRQGARYGYTF
TGTGCCAGTAGTAGACAGGGGGCTCGCTATGGCTACACCTTC
>-|TRBJ2-6|TRBV2|-
CASRARFTVSGANVLTF
TGTGCCAGCAGAGCCCGGTTTACGGTTTCTGGGGCCAACGTCCTGACTTTC
>TRBD1|TRBJ2-7|TRBV27|-
CASSHRGYEQYF
TGTGCCAGCAGTCACAGGGGCTACGAGCAGTACTTC
>-|TRBJ2-3|TRBV5-1|-
CASSLGTTGTDTQYF
TGCGCCAGCAGCTTGGGAACTACTGGCACAGATACGCAGTATTTT
>TRBD2|TRBJ2-1|TRBV7-8|-
CASSFLGLDAYNEQFF
TGTGCCAGCAGCTTTCTGGGACTAGACGCCTACAATGAGCAGTTCTTC
>-|TRBJ2-6|TRBV9|-
CASSGHSSGANVLTF
TGTGCCAGCAGCGGACACAGCTCTGGGGCCAACGTCCTGACTTTC